In this sample, the clone carrying this T cell receptor beta chain turned up a few times. This entry belongs to a study of blood T cell repertoires in COVID-19. At the level of the study: The United States, Italy and Spain were the sources of the acute and convalescent COVID-19 samples. PBMCs, B-cell-depleted T cells, or T cells provided the cDNA or gDNA that made up the material.

Germline V lookup: CDR1 MNHEY, CDR2 SMNVEV (reference sequence). CDR3 length: 14 amino acids. V lost 4 bases to trimming and J lost 2 bases, with 9 bases between them. The method was immunoSEQ multiplex PCR; TCRdb's version includes in-frame clones alone and lacks a portion of them. The sample shows 150,000 to 200,000 clones, roughly 86% of them seen only once. Input material: peripheral blood. This chain joins TRBV27 and TRBJ1-5; perhaps TRBD1 as D (5 bases). The source is a man between 65 and 79 years old with acute or convalescent COVID-19. CDR3 nucleotide sequence: TGTGCCAGCAGTTGGGGGGAGGGCAATCAGCCCCAGCATTTT. Its protein product is CASSWGEGNQPQHF.